The 13 T cell receptor beta chains below all came from one sample that was sequenced in a study of technical replicates of blood from several donors. The data were produced by immunoSEQ multiplex PCR, yet TCRdb's version contains in-frame clones alone and is incomplete. Here the sample spans 80,000 or so clones, approximately 94% being singletons. Sequenced material: T cells isolated from PBMCs. Receptor source: a human donor in good health.

This rearrangement joins TRBV11-2 to TRBJ1-4; TRBD1 might be the D (5 bases). V dropped 5 bases and J dropped 7 bases, with 17 bases sitting between them. Germline lookup yields CDR1 SGHAT and CDR2 FQNNGV. The CDR3 sequence is 15 residues long. The CDR3 sequence is CASSLGGGRGEKLFF. CDR3 nucleotide sequence: TGTGCCAGCAGCCTAGGCGGGGGACGGGGTGAAAAACTGTTTTTT.

A few counts support this clone. The J gene is TRBJ1-2, the V gene TRBV6-5, with D tentatively TRBD1 (5 bases). CDR1 and CDR2 (germline): MNHEY, SVGAGI. The CDR3 totals 12 residues. V was cut by 10 bases and J by 2 bases, with 11 bases left in between. CDR3 region: CAIGTLNYGYTF. The CDR3 region has the DNA TGTGCCATCGGGACTCTCAACTATGGCTACACCTTC.

The chain couples TRBV15 to TRBJ1-3; D gene unclear. Germline V gene lookup returns CDR1 LNHNV and CDR2 YYDKDF (reference sequence). Between the trimmed V and J ends, which lost 0 bases and 0 bases, there was a span of 15 bases. This CDR3 has 18 residues. The CDR3 bases are TGTGCCACCAGCAGAGATTGGTATAAAGGAGGCTCTGGAAACACCATATATTTT. Translation: CATSRDWYKGGSGNTIYF.

The chain couples TRBV5-1 to TRBJ2-3; TRBD1 aligns across 8 bases. Germline assignment: CDR1 SGHRS and CDR2 YFSETQ. Trimming cost V 4 bases and J 0 bases; bases outside gene matches: 7. The CDR3 contains 16 residues. Written as DNA, the CDR3 is TGCGCCAGCAGCCTGGGGACAGGCCCTAGCACAGATACGCAGTATTTT. It specifies CASSLGTGPSTDTQYF.

The chain uses TRBV5-6 and TRBJ1-5; TRBD1 might be the D (5 bases). V lost 1 base to trimming and J lost 3 bases, with 11 bases between them. CDR1 and CDR2 (germline): SGHDT, YYEEEE. The CDR3 loop spans 15 amino acids. The CDR3 nucleotides are TGTGCCAGCAGCTTGTCAGGGAGGGACAATCAGCCCCAGCATTTT. This gives the protein CASSLSGRDNQPQHF.

CDR3 nucleotides: TGTGCCAGCAGTTCGTACTCTTTAGCGGGCGGGGAGCTGTTTTTT. Residues: CASSSYSLAGGELFF. This chain uses TRBV28 with TRBJ2-2; 7 bases are shared with TRBD2. This CDR3 region has 15 residues. CDR1 and CDR2 (germline): MDHEN, SYDVKM. After removal of 4 bases from V and 7 bases from J, the junction contained 9 bases not matched to a gene.

The chain combines TRBV19 with TRBJ2-7; the D gene is possibly TRBD1 (6 bases). Trimming cost V 4 bases and J 2 bases, with 12 bases left between them. The CDR3 contains 14 residues. CDR1 and CDR2 from the germline V gene are LNHDA and SQIVND (reference sequence). CDR3 DNA sequence: TGTGCCAGTAGTACCTCTGGGACACCCTACGAGCAGTACTTC. Protein product: CASSTSGTPYEQYF. Combining the CDR3 with reference TRBV19 and TRBJ2-7 gives the whole variable domain DGGITQSPKYLFRKEGQNVTLSCEQNLNHDAMYWYRQDPGQGLRLIYYSQIVNDFQKGDIAEGYSVSREKKESFPLTVTSAQKNPTAFYLCASSTSGTPYEQYFGPGTRLTVT.

This clone was seen only a few times. CDR3 protein: CASSTGLAGEGANTQYF. As DNA, the CDR3 is TGTGCCAGCAGCACGGGACTAGCGGGAGAGGGAGCGAATACGCAGTATTTT. J is TRBJ2-3 and V is TRBV11-2; 14 bases map to TRBD2. In germline, CDR1 is SGHAT, CDR2 FQNNGV. The CDR3 totals 17 residues. V lost 5 bases, J lost 7 bases, and 11 bases stayed unmatched.

V usage is TRBV7-9 and J usage is TRBJ2-2; D unresolved. CDR1 and CDR2 (germline): SEHNR, FQNEAQ (reference sequence). The V end lost 5 bases, the J end lost 10 bases, and 17 bases lay between the germline ends. This CDR3 has 14 residues. CDR3 in DNA: TGTGCCAGCAGCCGCCGCCTTGAGTTCGTGGAGCTGTTTTTT. This encodes CASSRRLEFVELFF. Supplemented by reference TRBV7-9 and TRBJ2-2, the full variable domain reads DTGVSQNPRHKITKRGQNVTFRCDPISEHNRLYWYRQTLGQGPEFLTYFQNEAQLEKSRLLSDRFSAERPKGSFSTLEIQRTEQGDSAMYLCASSRRLEFVELFFGEGSRLTVL.

This clone is a singleton in its sample. The chain joins TRBV5-4 to TRBJ1-5; the D is unclear. CDR1 and CDR2 (germline): SGHNT, YYREEE (reference sequence). The CDR3 runs 15 residues. The germline V and J ends were trimmed by 3 bases and 4 bases, with 14 bases remaining between them. CDR3 amino acids: CASSSGPSPNQPQHF. CDR3 coding DNA: TGTGCCAGCAGCTCGGGTCCTTCTCCTAATCAGCCCCAGCATTTT.

This clone was detected once. The rearrangement joins TRBV7-9 to TRBJ2-7; D remains unclear. Between the trimmed V and J ends, which lost 5 bases and 5 bases, there was a span of 10 bases. Germline V gene data show CDR1 as SEHNR and CDR2 as FQNEAQ (reference sequence). The CDR3 loop spans 12 amino acids. Here the CDR3 reads CASSIMQDEQYF. The CDR3 bases are TGTGCCAGCAGCATCATGCAGGACGAGCAGTACTTC.

This chain uses TRBV7-6 with TRBJ2-3; D uncertain. Trimming removed 0 bases at V and 2 bases at J, with 9 bases between. This CDR3 has 15 amino acids. The germline gives CDR1 SGHVS, CDR2 FNYEAQ. The CDR3 loop reads CASSLAVGYTDTQYF. The CDR3 nucleotides are TGTGCCAGCAGCTTAGCCGTCGGTTACACAGATACGCAGTATTTT.

V usage is TRBV2 and J usage is TRBJ1-3; D is unresolved. The CDR3 is 13 residues long. Trimming removed 3 bases from V and 4 bases from J, with 7 bases in between. The germline V gene has CDR1 SNHLY and CDR2 FYNNEI. The CDR3 loop is CASSEWQGNTIYF. The CDR3, as DNA: TGTGCCAGCAGTGAGTGGCAAGGAAACACCATATATTTT.